This TCR beta chain is drawn from a study of cytomegalovirus exposure and HLA in healthy donors. General observations from the study: Being productive about 87% or about 30% of the time was typical of most TCR beta V segments in an earlier analysis. Listed as cytomegalovirus-associated were over 150 TCR beta chains.

13 Jbeta primers and 60 Vbeta primers were used for the PCR. Profiled with immunoSEQ multiplex PCR; TCRdb holds only in-frame clones, not every one. The sample gives about 210,000 clones, approximately 83% of which show up once; 10% is in the top ten. The CDR3 loop spans 18 amino acids. The junction had 18 bases not matched to a gene; V was cut back by 7 bases and J by 0 bases. The germline gives CDR1 SQVTM, CDR2 ANQGSEA. A word on this clone: What it binds is not known.

The chain joins TRBV29-1 to TRBJ2-3; 8 bases line up with TRBD2. The TCR sequence derives from a woman in her forties or fifties in good health and CMV-seropositive. The sequenced sample consisted of PBMCs. CDR3 bases: TGCAGCGCCCTCGGGAGGGACCGTCCCACTACTAGCACAGATACGCAGTATTTT. Its translation: CSALGRDRPTTSTDTQYF.